This T cell receptor (beta chain) was observed in a study of T-cell reconstitution after alpha-beta-depleted transplantation in children. The V segment lost 5 bases and the J segment 4 bases; nucleotides outside the gene matches: 11. CDR1 and CDR2 (germline): DFQATT, SNEGSKA (reference sequence). This CDR3 is built from 15 residues. A library of TCRbeta sequences, prepared with unique molecular identifiers, was generated. TCRdb ran MiXCR on the PCR reads and lists one entry per CDR3 protein. This table has about 600,000 distinct CDR3 sequences, roughly a tenth appearing once. This clonotype was detected many times.

The sequence came from a human donor who donated a stem cell graft to a child with acute myeloid leukemia. V and J are TRBV20-1 and TRBJ2-1; 7 bases agree with TRBD2. The sequenced sample was PBMCs from the stem cell graft donor, obtained from the stem cell graft. CDR3 in amino acids: CSAFEPTSVYNEQFF. CDR3 sequence (DNA): TGCAGTGCTTTCGAGCCAACTAGCGTATACAATGAGCAGTTCTTC.